A selection of T cell receptor beta chains follows, all from one sample in a study of blood T cells in healthy people across ages. TCRdb analysed the 5' RACE reads with MiXCR anew, one entry per CDR3 protein. The data show roughly 800,000 distinct CDR3 sequences, with 20% to 30% seen just once and more than 8.5% held by the top ten. This sample also belongs to another study, concerning T cells of mothers and their children.

The sample comprised blood. Receptors were obtained from a boy under 18 in good health. Both conserved end residues are part of each CDR3. The D gene is left open where the match is weak. Size values are once, few and many counts, or a class for expanded clones, and some rows have none.

>.|.|TRBJ2-7|TRBV12-5
CASAKGSYEQYF
TGTGCTAGTGCTAAAGGGAGCTACGAGCAGTACTTC
>once|TRBD1|TRBJ2-3|TRBV28
CASLPIDRVKDTQYF
TGTGCCAGCCTTCCCATAGACAGGGTAAAGGATACGCAGTATTTT
>.|.|TRBJ2-1|TRBV28
CASSLGGALENEQFF
TGTGCCAGCAGTTTAGGGGGCGCGTTGGAAAATGAGCAGTTCTTC
>few|TRBD1|TRBJ2-1|TRBV28
CASEPGTDHEQFF
TGTGCCAGCGAGCCTGGGACAGACCATGAGCAGTTCTTC
>few|.|TRBJ1-2|TRBV6-1
CASSSHREPSYGYTF
TGTGCCAGCAGTTCCCACAGGGAACCTTCCTATGGCTACACCTTC
>.|.|TRBJ2-7|TRBV25-1
CASRDSGGLYEQYF
TGTGCCAGCAGGGATTCCGGAGGGCTCTACGAGCAGTACTTC
>.|.|TRBJ1-4|TRBV2
CASIPTLLNEKLFF
TGTGCCAGCATACCCACATTACTTAATGAAAAACTGTTTTTT
>.|.|TRBJ2-4|TRBV4-3
CASSQEGHIQYF
TGCGCCAGCAGCCAAGAAGGTCACATTCAGTACTTC
>few|TRBD2|TRBJ2-5|TRBV20-1
CSANLAGVIETQYF
TGCAGTGCAAATCTAGCGGGAGTCATAGAGACCCAGTACTTC
>.|.|TRBJ1-2|TRBV7-2
CASSLESGGTSNYGYTF
TGTGCCAGCAGCTTAGAAAGCGGGGGGACTTCGAACTATGGCTACACCTTC
>once|TRBD2|TRBJ2-3|TRBV10-3
CAISFGSGGADTQYF
TGTGCCATCAGTTTTGGGAGCGGGGGAGCAGATACGCAGTATTTT
>few|.|TRBJ2-1|TRBV29-1
CSVELWGSGNEQFF
TGCAGCGTTGAACTCTGGGGCTCGGGTAATGAGCAGTTCTTC
>few|TRBD2|TRBJ2-1|TRBV7-3
CASSLRGGVRSGANYNEQFF
TGTGCCAGCAGCTTAAGGGGAGGGGTACGTAGCGGGGCTAACTACAATGAGCAGTTCTTC
>.|.|TRBJ1-1|TRBV12-3/TRBV12-4
CASSKGELTNTEAFF
TGTGCCAGCAGCAAAGGGGAGCTAACCAACACTGAAGCTTTCTTT
>few|.|TRBJ2-3|TRBV5-6
CASSLRSGTLTDTQYF
TGTGCCAGCAGCCTGCGTTCCGGGACCCTAACAGATACGCAGTATTTT
>.|.|TRBJ2-4|TRBV6-2/TRBV6-3
CASTLVQGGIQYF
TGTGCCAGCACCCTCGTTCAGGGGGGCATTCAGTACTTC
>few|.|TRBJ2-5|TRBV12-3/TRBV12-4
CASSSSAAFIETQYF
TGTGCCAGCAGCTCAAGTGCGGCGTTTATAGAGACCCAGTACTTC
>.|TRBD2|TRBJ2-7|TRBV7-9
CASCVGGDQSYEQYF
TGTGCCAGTTGCGTGGGGGGGGATCAGTCCTACGAGCAGTACTTC
>few|.|TRBJ2-1|TRBV6-5
CASSSLIGGGYNEQFF
TGTGCCAGCAGTTCCCTAATCGGGGGCGGCTACAATGAGCAGTTCTTC
>.|.|TRBJ2-1|TRBV28
CASSLTGSALYNEQFF
TGCGCCAGCAGTTTGACGGGCTCAGCCCTTTACAATGAGCAGTTCTTC
>few|.|TRBJ1-6|TRBV20-1
CSARPGEWGNSPLHF
TGCAGTGCCCGGCCGGGGGAGTGGGGTAATTCACCCCTCCACTTT
>.|TRBD2|TRBJ2-1|TRBV5-1
CASSSTSGDSNEQFF
TGCGCCAGCAGCTCGACTAGCGGGGATTCCAATGAGCAGTTCTTC
>.|TRBD2|TRBJ2-3|TRBV28
CASSSPYLAGGPGRDTQYF
TGTGCCAGCAGTTCCCCATATCTAGCGGGAGGGCCCGGGAGAGATACGCAGTATTTT
>.|.|TRBJ2-3|TRBV4-1
CASSQGASSTDTQYF
TGCGCCAGCAGCCAAGGGGCTTCTAGCACAGATACGCAGTATTTT
>.|.|TRBJ2-5|TRBV20-1
CSARVPSFQETQYF
TGCAGTGCCAGAGTTCCTAGTTTTCAAGAGACCCAGTACTTC
>.|.|TRBJ2-3|TRBV7-2
CASSETGLMTDTQYF
TGTGCCAGCAGCGAAACAGGGCTAATGACAGATACGCAGTATTTT
>few|TRBD1|TRBJ2-7|TRBV20-1
CSARNRGQNEQYF
TGCAGTGCTAGAAACAGGGGACAGAACGAGCAGTACTTC
>once|.|TRBJ2-2|TRBV6-6
CASLPPHGELFF
TGTGCCTCTCTCCCCCCTCACGGGGAGCTGTTTTTT
>.|.|TRBJ2-1|TRBV3-1
CASSQGMGGGPYNEQFF
TGTGCCAGCAGCCAAGGGATGGGGGGCGGTCCATACAATGAGCAGTTCTTC
>.|.|TRBJ2-7|TRBV12-5
CASGTDFYEQYF
TGTGCTAGTGGCACGGACTTCTACGAGCAGTACTTC
>.|TRBD1|TRBJ2-1|TRBV12-3/TRBV12-4
CASSLGDRGSIEQFF
TGTGCCAGCAGTTTAGGTGACAGGGGTTCCATTGAGCAGTTCTTC
>.|.|TRBJ2-1|TRBV5-6
CASSFMRVVPNEQFF
TGTGCCAGCAGCTTCATGAGGGTTGTTCCAAATGAGCAGTTCTTC
>.|.|TRBJ1-2|TRBV4-1
CASSQATDGYTF
TGCGCCAGCAGCCAAGCGACAGATGGCTACACCTTC
>many|.|TRBJ2-1|TRBV7-8
CASSETSYNEQFF
TGTGCCAGCAGCGAGACTAGTTACAATGAGCAGTTCTTC
>few|TRBD2|TRBJ2-2|TRBV24-1
CATSDPPGTRGTGELFF
TGTGCCACCAGTGACCCCCCCGGGACTAGAGGAACCGGGGAGCTGTTTTTT
>few|TRBD1|TRBJ2-7|TRBV5-1
CASSATTGAYEQYF
TGCGCCAGCAGCGCAACGACAGGGGCATACGAGCAGTACTTC
>.|.|TRBJ2-1|TRBV12-3/TRBV12-4
CASTTVTGSVSNEQFF
TGTGCCAGCACCACCGTGACAGGTTCCGTGAGCAATGAGCAGTTCTTC